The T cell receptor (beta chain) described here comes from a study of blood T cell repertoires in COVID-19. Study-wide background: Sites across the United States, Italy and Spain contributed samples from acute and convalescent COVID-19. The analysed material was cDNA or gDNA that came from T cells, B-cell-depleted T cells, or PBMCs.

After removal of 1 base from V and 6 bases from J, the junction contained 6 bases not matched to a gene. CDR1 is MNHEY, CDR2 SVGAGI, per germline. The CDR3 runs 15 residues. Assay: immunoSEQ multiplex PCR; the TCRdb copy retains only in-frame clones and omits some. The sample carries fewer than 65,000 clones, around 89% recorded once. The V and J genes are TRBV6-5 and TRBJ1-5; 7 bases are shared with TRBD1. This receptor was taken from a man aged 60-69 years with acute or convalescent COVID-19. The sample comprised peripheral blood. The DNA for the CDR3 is TGTGCCAGCAGTTACTTGACAGGGAGTGGTCAGCCCCAGCATTTT. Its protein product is CASSYLTGSGQPQHF.